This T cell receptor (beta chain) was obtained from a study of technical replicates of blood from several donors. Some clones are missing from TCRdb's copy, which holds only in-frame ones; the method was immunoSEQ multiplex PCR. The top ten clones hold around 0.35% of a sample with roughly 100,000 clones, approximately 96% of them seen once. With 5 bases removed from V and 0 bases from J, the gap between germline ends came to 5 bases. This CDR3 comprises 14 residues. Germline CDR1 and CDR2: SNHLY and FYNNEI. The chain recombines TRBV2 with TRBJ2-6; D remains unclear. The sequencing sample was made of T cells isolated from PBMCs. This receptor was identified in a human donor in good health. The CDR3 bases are TGTGCCAGCAGTCTGTACTCTGGGGCCAACGTCCTGACTTTC. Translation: CASSLYSGANVLTF.